This T cell receptor (beta chain) stems from a study of OX40 agonist ivuxolimab in advanced cancers. Study-level information: Ivuxolimab is a fully human IgG2 antibody that activates OX40 (CD134). Study findings and constraints: The investigators did not determine what antigen specificity the expanded peripheral T cells had. CD4+ and CD8+ blood T cells expanded clonally by week 6 at 0.1 to 3.0 mg/kg. CD4+ T cells averaged fewer expanded clones than CD8+ T cells.

CDR1 and CDR2 from the germline V gene are SGHTA and FQGTGA. This CDR3 region has 15 residues. V lost 5 bases to trimming and J lost 2 bases; unmatched junction nucleotides: 6. In regard to this clone: Antigen: not known.

Profiling relied on immunoSEQ multiplex PCR, and the TCRdb table lists in-frame clones only, not all of them. Among more than 90,000 clones listed, less than 85% were seen once. The specimen comprised CD4+ or CD8+ T cells sorted from blood, sampled in a trial of the OX40 agonist ivuxolimab. The rearrangement links TRBV7-3 to TRBJ2-3; 8 positions agree with TRBD1. This receptor was taken from an adult with an advanced solid tumor such as melanoma, head and neck, liver or kidney cancer. This CDR3 is CASSGQGAPTDTQYF. CDR3 DNA: TGTGCCAGCAGCGGGCAGGGGGCGCCCACAGATACGCAGTATTTT.